These T cell receptor beta chains were read from a single sample in a study of blood T cell repertoires in COVID-19. Generated by immunoSEQ multiplex PCR, the TCRdb table keeps only in-frame clones and is missing some. Altogether under 15,000 clones are present, approximately 86% being singletons, with the ten largest covering just over 20%. Sequencing was performed on peripheral blood. The receptor set was obtained from a human donor in a cohort sampled during active COVID-19. Each CDR3 is given with its conserved first and last residue. A D gene is named only where the DNA matches it firmly. Clone size is stated in some rows and not others, as once, few, many or a class when expanded.

j_gene,d_gene,v_gene,abundance,CDR3aa,CDR3nt
TRBJ1-5,-,TRBV5-1,-,CASSLTGMNNQPQHF,TGCGCCAGCAGCTTAACAGGGATGAACAATCAGCCCCAGCATTTT
TRBJ1-4,-,TRBV6-5,few,CASSYGRVRSEKLFF,TGTGCCAGCAGTTACGGCCGGGTTAGAAGTGAAAAACTGTTTTTT
TRBJ1-1,-,TRBV11-1,-,CASSLALQDTEAFF,TGTGCCAGCAGCTTAGCGTTACAGGACACTGAAGCTTTCTTT
TRBJ2-5,TRBD1,TRBV6-5,-,CASARDRAKETQYF,TGTGCCAGCGCACGCGACAGGGCGAAAGAGACCCAGTACTTC
TRBJ1-2,-,TRBV4-2,-,CASSQVPGGDDGYTF,TGTGCCAGCAGCCAAGTCCCGGGGGGGGATGATGGCTACACCTTC
TRBJ1-2,-,TRBV10-3,-,CAISEQQGVGDGYTF,TGTGCCATCAGTGAACAACAGGGCGTTGGGGATGGCTACACCTTC
TRBJ1-5,-,TRBV27,-,CASSLKPQGHQPQHF,TGTGCCAGCAGTCTAAAGCCACAGGGCCATCAGCCCCAGCATTTT
TRBJ2-1,TRBD1,TRBV27,-,CASSLSTGVRTGEQFF,TGTGCCAGCAGTTTATCCACAGGGGTACGGACGGGTGAGCAGTTCTTC
TRBJ1-1,TRBD1,TRBV12-5,-,CASGLVRKESGTGGTEAFF,TGTGCTAGTGGTTTGGTAAGGAAAGAGTCTGGGACAGGGGGCACTGAAGCTTTCTTT
TRBJ1-1,-,TRBV4-1,-,CASSQEVRLPNTEAFF,TGCGCCAGCAGCCAAGAGGTGCGGTTACCGAACACTGAAGCTTTCTTT
TRBJ2-5,TRBD1,TRBV5-6,-,CASRQGFRETQYF,TGTGCCAGCCGACAGGGATTTCGAGAGACCCAGTACTTC
TRBJ2-7,-,TRBV7-9,-,CASSPGFSAGDEQYF,TGTGCCAGCAGCCCCGGCTTTTCCGCAGGGGACGAGCAGTACTTC
TRBJ1-1,TRBD1,TRBV28,-,CASSLLGQGGTEAFF,TGTGCCAGCAGTTTATTAGGACAGGGGGGCACTGAAGCTTTCTTT
TRBJ1-5,-,TRBV6-4,few,CASDRNQPQHF,TGTGCCAGTGACAGAAATCAGCCCCAGCATTTT
TRBJ2-7,TRBD1,TRBV10-3,-,CAISGGTGGDYEQYF,TGTGCCATCAGTGGGGGGACAGGGGGCGACTACGAGCAGTACTTC
TRBJ2-2,-,TRBV5-5,-,CASSPRTVSNTGELFF,TGTGCCAGCAGCCCCCGGACAGTTTCGAACACCGGGGAGCTGTTTTTT
TRBJ2-2,-,TRBV5-4,-,CASSPGGTLNTGELFF,TGTGCCAGCAGCCCAGGCGGGACGCTTAACACCGGGGAGCTGTTTTTT
TRBJ1-2,-,TRBV5-1,-,CASSLGQHPYGYTF,TGCGCCAGCAGCTTGGGACAGCATCCCTATGGCTACACCTTC
TRBJ2-3,TRBD2,TRBV20-1,-,CSAIDSGGPTDTQYF,TGCAGTGCTATTGACAGCGGGGGACCCACAGATACGCAGTATTTT
TRBJ2-7,-,TRBV2,-,CASTDTNSYEQYF,TGTGCCAGCACGGACACTAACTCCTACGAGCAGTACTTC
TRBJ1-2,-,TRBV6-6,-,CASSYVAVYGYTF,TGTGCCAGCAGTTACGTAGCAGTCTATGGCTACACCTTC
TRBJ1-5,TRBD1,TRBV18,-,CASSRSTGSQPQHF,TGTGCCAGCTCACGATCGACAGGGAGCCAGCCCCAGCATTTT
TRBJ2-5,TRBD2,TRBV4-3,-,CASSQDGLAGKETQYF,TGCGCCAGCAGCCAAGATGGACTAGCGGGGAAAGAGACCCAGTACTTC
TRBJ2-3,TRBD1,TRBV4-1,-,CASSHSRGLPTDTQYF,TGCGCCAGCAGCCACTCCAGGGGGCTCCCCACAGATACGCAGTATTTT
TRBJ2-3,TRBD2,TRBV7-3,once,CASSYSGGAVADTQYF,TGTGCCAGCAGCTATAGCGGGGGGGCCGTTGCAGATACGCAGTATTTT
TRBJ2-3,TRBD2,TRBV9,few,CASSVFGGETDTQYF,TGTGCCAGCAGCGTATTCGGGGGGGAGACAGATACGCAGTATTTT
TRBJ1-2,-,TRBV9,-,CASSEGGTNYGYTF,TGTGCCAGCAGCGAGGGAGGGACTAACTATGGCTACACCTTC
TRBJ1-3,-,TRBV4-1,-,CASSPYGREAGNTIYF,TGCGCCAGCAGCCCTTATGGCAGGGAGGCTGGAAACACCATATATTTT
TRBJ2-1,TRBD1,TRBV2,-,CAGGGQGIGNEQFF,TGTGCCGGGGGAGGACAGGGAATTGGGAATGAGCAGTTCTTC
TRBJ1-6,-,TRBV2,-,CASSEEGGRSPLHF,TGTGCCAGCAGCGAAGAAGGGGGTAGGTCACCCCTCCACTTT
TRBJ1-2,-,TRBV5-1,-,CASSLVSQAGGYTF,TGCGCCAGCAGCTTGGTCTCGCAGGCAGGGGGCTACACCTTC
TRBJ2-4,-,TRBV5-5,-,CASSLALAGGNIQYF,TGTGCCAGCAGCTTGGCCTTGGCAGGGGGGAACATTCAGTACTTC
TRBJ2-4,TRBD1,TRBV2,-,CASSEATGLYIQYF,TGTGCCAGCAGTGAAGCGACAGGGTTGTACATTCAGTACTTC
TRBJ1-2,TRBD1,TRBV19,once,CASSIDRGNYGYTF,TGTGCCAGTAGTATCGACAGGGGAAACTATGGCTACACCTTC
TRBJ2-3,-,TRBV9,-,CASSLYIGGRTDTQYF,TGTGCCAGCAGCCTATATATAGGAGGGCGCACAGATACGCAGTATTTT
TRBJ1-1,-,TRBV7-8,few,CASRKAGPNTEAFF,TGTGCCAGCAGAAAGGCGGGACCGAACACTGAAGCTTTCTTT
TRBJ1-5,-,TRBV24-1,-,CATSDPDQPQHF,TGTGCCACCAGTGATCCGGATCAGCCCCAGCATTTT
TRBJ1-5,TRBD1,TRBV2,-,CASSGFHRQGSQPQHF,TGTGCCAGCAGTGGATTTCATAGACAGGGATCGCAGCCCCAGCATTTT
TRBJ2-1,-,TRBV7-2,few,CASSSILAAYNEQFF,TGTGCCAGCAGCTCCATCTTGGCGGCCTACAATGAGCAGTTCTTC
TRBJ2-3,-,TRBV21-1,-,CASSEPEGGQTDTQYF,TGTGCCAGCAGCGAACCTGAGGGGGGGCAGACAGATACGCAGTATTTT
TRBJ2-3,-,TRBV6-5,-,CASSRLDTQYF,TGTGCCAGCAGTCGACTCGATACGCAGTATTTT
TRBJ2-5,TRBD1,TRBV5-4,-,CASSLRTGPETQYF,TGTGCCAGCAGCCTTAGGACAGGGCCAGAGACCCAGTACTTC
TRBJ2-1,TRBD1,TRBV6-6,-,CASSLDGQGNYNEQFF,TGTGCCAGCAGTCTAGACGGACAGGGGAACTACAATGAGCAGTTCTTC
TRBJ1-1,TRBD1,TRBV5-4,-,CASRTGMNTEAFF,TGTGCCAGCAGGACAGGGATGAACACTGAAGCTTTCTTT
TRBJ1-1,TRBD1,TRBV19,-,CASSRGTGTMVNTEAFF,TGTGCCAGTTCGAGGGGGACAGGGACGATGGTGAACACTGAAGCTTTCTTT
TRBJ2-4,-,TRBV29-1,-,CSVGDPEGIQYF,TGCAGCGTTGGAGATCCCGAGGGTATTCAGTACTTC
TRBJ2-1,TRBD1,TRBV3-1/TRBV3-2,-,CASSHRDRSHEQFF,TGTGCCAGCAGCCATAGGGACAGGTCGCATGAGCAGTTCTTC
TRBJ1-5,TRBD1,TRBV27,-,CASPLRTGNKGNQPQHF,TGTGCCAGTCCTCTGCGGACAGGGAATAAGGGCAATCAGCCCCAGCATTTT
TRBJ2-3,-,TRBV23-1,-,CASSQYKRQGGDDTQYF,TGCGCCAGCAGTCAGTACAAGCGACAGGGAGGTGATGATACGCAGTATTTT
TRBJ2-2,TRBD1,TRBV7-9,medium-sized,CASSGAGTGGSGELFF,TGTGCCAGCAGCGGTGCGGGGACAGGGGGTTCCGGGGAGCTGTTTTTT